This entry lists 26 T cell receptor beta chains sequenced from one sample in a study of neurological immune-mediated disorders (dated by TCRdb to between 2017 and 2020). To prepare the library, 5' RACE was applied. Sequencing was carried out with an Illumina HiSeq 2500. TCRdb took the public reads, trimmed them with fastp at Q25, ran MiXCR for clone calling and kept in-frame beta chains. Rows are combined by CDR3 protein, so each entry shows the most common genes and DNA. In all, the sample holds roughly 50,000 distinct CDR3 sequences, and 9.5% to 15% of those were seen once. Of the sample, 9% falls within the top ten clones. The sample's time point label, in plain terms: longitudinal time-point 3. Material for sequencing was PBMCs. The receptors come from a male donor with HTLV-1-associated myelopathy (HAM/TSP).

This clonotype was counted once. The chain couples TRBV20-1 to TRBJ2-3; possibly TRBD1 or TRBD2 for D (5 bases each). V gave up 6 bases and J gave up 2 bases, with 9 bases separating them. CDR3 length: 12 residues. Germline values: CDR1 DFQATT, CDR2 SNEGSKA (reference sequence). CDR3 amino acids: CSAGDHTDTQYF. The CDR3 DNA is TGCAGTGCGGGGGACCACACAGATACGCAGTATTTT.

The sample holds many counts of this clonotype. CDR3 nucleotides: TGTGCCAGCAGCCAAGCCGAGGGGGGGGAGACCCAGTACTTC. This encodes CASSQAEGGETQYF. The chain combines TRBV3-2 with TRBJ2-5; TRBD1 is the table's D call, not checked against the DNA. TRBV3-2 constitutes a pseudogene. The CDR3 has 14 residues.

The CDR3 protein is CSANSDTEAFF. CDR3 DNA: TGCAGTGCTAATTCTGACACTGAAGCTTTCTTT. The rearrangement links TRBV20-1 to TRBJ1-1; D not certain. The length of the CDR3 is 11 residues. V was cut by 4 bases and J by 3 bases, with 6 bases left in between. From germline, CDR1 is DFQATT and CDR2 SNEGSKA (reference sequence).

There are many counts of this clonotype. This rearrangement joins TRBV27 to TRBJ1-6, with 9 positions matching TRBD1. This CDR3 comprises 17 residues. Germline V gene data show CDR1 as MNHEY and CDR2 as SMNVEV (reference sequence). J was trimmed by 1 base and V by 1 base; bases with no gene match: 2. CDR3 sequence: CASSLFGTGSYNSPLHF. Here the CDR3 DNA reads TGTGCCAGCAGTTTATTCGGGACAGGGTCCTATAATTCACCCCTCCACTTT.

The V gene is TRBV2, the J gene TRBJ1-1; no reliable D call. The ends were cut back, 3 bases at V and 6 bases at J, with 14 bases in the middle. The germline V gene encodes CDR1 SNHLY and CDR2 FYNNEI. This CDR3 spans 14 amino acids. CDR3 amino acids: CASSDVQVLAEAFF. The CDR3 coding sequence is TGTGCCAGCAGTGATGTGCAGGTCCTCGCTGAAGCTTTCTTT.

In its sample, this clonotype was seen many times. This rearrangement joins TRBV10-2 to TRBJ2-3; 8 bases match TRBD1. The CDR3 totals 15 residues. CDR1 and CDR2 (germline): WSHSY, SAAADI. Trimming cost V 10 bases and J 4 bases; bases outside gene matches: 13. The CDR3 is CATKDTGGFADTQYF. CDR3 coding DNA: TGCGCCACCAAGGACACAGGGGGATTTGCAGATACGCAGTATTTT.

This clonotype was observed at least ten times. This chain connects TRBV5-5 to TRBJ1-5; possibly TRBD1 for D (5 bases). CDR3 length equals 14 residues. Trimming left V 1 base short and J 7 bases short, with 12 bases between. The V gene's germline CDR1 is SGHKS and CDR2 YYEKEE (reference sequence). CDR3 in amino acids: CASSLYRGGQPQHF. CDR3 bases: TGTGCCAGCAGCTTGTATAGGGGAGGACAGCCCCAGCATTTT.

This clonotype was detected many times. The chain has TRBV29-1 and TRBJ1-5; D unclear. Trimming shortened V by 4 bases and J by 4 bases, and 8 bases separated the two germline ends. This CDR3 has 12 amino acids. The germline CDR1 and CDR2 sequences are SQVTM and ANQGSEA. CDR3 sequence reads: CSVGDVNQPQHF. In DNA form, the CDR3 reads TGCAGCGTTGGAGACGTAAATCAGCCCCAGCATTTT.

This clonotype was seen repeatedly, ten times or more. CDR3 bases: TGCGCCAGCAGCTTGGGCGGTGTTCAAGAGACCCAGTACTTC. Its translation is CASSLGGVQETQYF. This chain links TRBV5-1 with TRBJ2-5; D call uncertain. The CDR3 runs to 14 residues. Germline-derived CDR1 and CDR2 are SGHRS and YFSETQ. The V gene lost 0 bases and the J gene lost 2 bases, with 8 bases spanning the gap.

Worth noting for this clonotype: The junction departs from germline at one end; a sequencing error may be responsible. This chain links TRBV20-1 with TRBJ2-4, with TRBD1 matching over 8 bases. The CDR3 length is 14 residues. Germline-derived CDR1 and CDR2 are DFQATT and SNEGSKA (reference sequence). The CDR3 DNA is TGCAGTGCGTACCGTCAGGGGGCCAAAAACATTCATTACTTC. Translating gives CSAYRQGAKNIHYF.

This clonotype showed up many times. The chain combines TRBV5-6 with TRBJ2-3, with 8 nucleotides matching TRBD2. The CDR3 sequence is 18 residues long. Germline lookup yields CDR1 SGHDT and CDR2 YYEEEE. V lost 4 bases and J lost 5; bases outside the gene matches: 18. The CDR3 coding sequence is TGTGCCAGCAGCCGCATTGCGGGAGGTGCTTCTGTGGTAGATACGCAGTATTTT. Its protein product is CASSRIAGGASVVDTQYF.

This clonotype was counted ten times or more. J is TRBJ2-3 and V is TRBV5-6, with D hard to call. V was pared by 4 bases and J by 6 bases, with 9 bases between. The CDR3 sequence is 12 residues long. CDR1 SGHDT and CDR2 YYEEEE come from the germline V gene. For the CDR3, the DNA is TGTGCCAGCAGCCTGAGTTCGGATACGCAGTATTTT. Its protein is CASSLSSDTQYF.

V usage is TRBV28 and J usage is TRBJ1-1, with 9 bases lining up with TRBD1. The J segment lost 2 bases and the V segment lost 6 bases, leaving 13 bases of the junction unmatched. Germline lookup yields CDR1 MDHEN and CDR2 SYDVKM. The CDR3 covers 17 residues. This CDR3 is CASSPLGTGKTNTEAFF. For the CDR3, the DNA is TGTGCCAGCAGCCCGCTCGGGACAGGGAAAACCAACACTGAAGCTTTCTTT.

This clonotype was seen many times. This rearrangement joins TRBV4-2 to TRBJ1-4; no clear D. V shed 0 bases and J shed 2 bases, with 13 bases lying between them. In germline, CDR1 is LGHNA, CDR2 YNFKEQ. The CDR3 totals 17 residues. For the CDR3, the DNA is TGTGCCAGCAGCCAAGATGGGAACTTTCAGACTAATGAAAAACTGTTTTTT. Its translation is CASSQDGNFQTNEKLFF.

The sample holds many counts of this clonotype. This chain connects TRBV7-6 to TRBJ1-4; tentatively, D is TRBD1 (5 bases). Trimming removed 5 bases at V and 4 bases at J, with 17 bases between. The V gene's germline CDR1 is SGHVS and CDR2 FNYEAQ. The CDR3 spans 16 residues. CDR3: CASSPTSGTFNEKLFF. The CDR3 DNA sequence: TGTGCCAGCAGCCCCACTTCCGGGACCTTTAATGAAAAACTGTTTTTT.

This clonotype was counted many times. The chain couples TRBV5-1 to TRBJ2-3, with 7 bases aligning to TRBD1. Per the germline V gene, CDR1 is SGHRS and CDR2 is YFSETQ. This CDR3 is 15 amino acids long. J was trimmed by 0 bases and V by 6 bases; bases with no gene match: 7. The CDR3 DNA is TGCGCCAGCACCGCCACAGGGGTTAGCACAGATACGCAGTATTTT. Its translation: CASTATGVSTDTQYF.

The chain employs TRBV5-1 and TRBJ1-1; 7 bases are shared with TRBD1. Looked up from germline, CDR1 is SGHRS and CDR2 is YFSETQ. The J segment lost 1 base and the V segment lost 2 bases, leaving 5 bases of the junction unmatched. There are 15 residues in the CDR3. CDR3: CASSFYQGGNTEAFF. The DNA for the CDR3 is TGCGCCAGCAGCTTCTATCAGGGGGGGAACACTGAAGCTTTCTTT. The full variable domain, in which reference TRBV5-1 and TRBJ1-1 provide the parts outside the CDR3, is KAGVTQTPRYLIKTRGQQVTLSCSPISGHRSVSWYQQTPGQGLQFLFEYFSETQRNKGNFPGRFSGRQFSNSRSEMNVSTLELGDSALYLCASSFYQGGNTEAFFGQGTRLTVV.

This clonotype was picked up many times. V and J are TRBV10-3 and TRBJ2-3; TRBD2 aligns across 8 bases. Germline V lookup: CDR1 ENHRY, CDR2 SYGVKD. The CDR3 totals 14 residues. V lost 5 bases to trimming and J lost 3 bases; unmatched junction nucleotides: 4. Here the CDR3 reads CAISSGGRTDTQYF. CDR3 nucleotide sequence: TGTGCCATCAGTTCGGGGGGGCGAACAGATACGCAGTATTTT.

This clonotype appeared many times. The V gene is TRBV6-5, the J gene TRBJ1-5, with D uncertain. Germline-derived CDR1 and CDR2 are MNHEY and SVGAGI. CDR3 length: 12 amino acids. The V gene lost 6 bases and the J gene lost 4 bases, with 7 bases spanning the gap. The CDR3 DNA sequence: TGTGCCAGCAGGACGGAAAATCAGCCCCAGCATTTT. Amino acids: CASRTENQPQHF.

The table lists this clonotype with many counts. CDR3 sequence reads: CASGNPTGGLGDTEAFF. The CDR3, as DNA: TGTGCCAGCGGGAACCCGACAGGGGGCCTTGGTGACACTGAAGCTTTCTTT. This chain links TRBV9 with TRBJ1-1, with 10 bases that match TRBD1. The CDR3 length is 17 residues. Germline lookup yields CDR1 SGDLS and CDR2 YYNGEE. J lost 3 bases, V lost 7 bases, and 15 bases had no gene match.

This clonotype was observed at least ten times. CDR3 amino acids: CSARGHLDSYNSPLHF. CDR3 sequence (DNA): TGCAGTGCTAGAGGGCATTTAGACTCGTATAATTCACCCCTCCACTTT. The rearrangement uses TRBV20-1 and TRBJ1-6; D remains ambiguous. The CDR3 covers 16 residues. V lost 1 base and J 4 bases, leaving 14 bases between the germline ends. CDR1 is DFQATT, CDR2 SNEGSKA, per germline (reference sequence).

This sequence joins TRBV7-8 and TRBJ2-7; 9 bases align to TRBD2. J lost 4 bases, V lost 1 base, and 8 bases had no gene match. The CDR3 covers 16 residues. Germline V gene lookup returns CDR1 SGHVS and CDR2 FQNEAQ. CDR3 nucleotides: TGTGCCAGCAGCTTAGAAAGCGGGGGGCACGGGTACGAGCAGTACTTC. Translating it yields CASSLESGGHGYEQYF.

This clonotype was seen ten or more times. The J gene is TRBJ2-1, the V gene TRBV7-9; 11 bases are a match to TRBD2. Germline V gives CDR1 SEHNR, CDR2 FQNEAQ (reference sequence). The CDR3 covers 16 residues. J was trimmed by 2 bases and V by 3 bases; bases with no gene match: 3. The CDR3 DNA is TGTGCCAGCAGCTTTAGCGGGGGGGTCACCTACAATGAGCAGTTCTTC. It translates to CASSFSGGVTYNEQFF.

The chain joins TRBV18 to TRBJ2-7, with D uncertain. The germline CDR1 and CDR2 sequences are KGHSH and LQKENI. This CDR3 is built from 15 residues. Trimming cost V 0 bases and J 2 bases, with 11 bases left between them. The CDR3 bases are TGTGCCAGCTCACCACCTGAAAGTCAGGCCTACGAGCAGTACTTC. Residues: CASSPPESQAYEQYF.

This clonotype was observed many times. V is TRBV11-2 and J is TRBJ2-3, with D perhaps TRBD1 or TRBD2 (5 bases each). The CDR3 has 15 amino acids. The germline V gene encodes CDR1 SGHAT and CDR2 FQNNGV. V shed 0 bases and J shed 5 bases, with 12 bases lying between them. This chain's CDR3 is CASSLEWGPRDTQYF. Here the CDR3 DNA reads TGTGCCAGCAGCTTAGAATGGGGACCCAGAGATACGCAGTATTTT.

In its sample, this clonotype was seen many times. The J gene is TRBJ2-4, the V gene TRBV5-1; D call uncertain. The V and J ends lost 4 bases and 6 bases respectively, with 14 bases between them. Germline loops: CDR1 SGHRS, CDR2 YFSETQ. The CDR3 runs 14 residues. CDR3 sequence: CASSEPISGNIQYF. CDR3 DNA sequence: TGCGCCAGCAGCGAACCCATATCTGGAAACATTCAGTACTTC.